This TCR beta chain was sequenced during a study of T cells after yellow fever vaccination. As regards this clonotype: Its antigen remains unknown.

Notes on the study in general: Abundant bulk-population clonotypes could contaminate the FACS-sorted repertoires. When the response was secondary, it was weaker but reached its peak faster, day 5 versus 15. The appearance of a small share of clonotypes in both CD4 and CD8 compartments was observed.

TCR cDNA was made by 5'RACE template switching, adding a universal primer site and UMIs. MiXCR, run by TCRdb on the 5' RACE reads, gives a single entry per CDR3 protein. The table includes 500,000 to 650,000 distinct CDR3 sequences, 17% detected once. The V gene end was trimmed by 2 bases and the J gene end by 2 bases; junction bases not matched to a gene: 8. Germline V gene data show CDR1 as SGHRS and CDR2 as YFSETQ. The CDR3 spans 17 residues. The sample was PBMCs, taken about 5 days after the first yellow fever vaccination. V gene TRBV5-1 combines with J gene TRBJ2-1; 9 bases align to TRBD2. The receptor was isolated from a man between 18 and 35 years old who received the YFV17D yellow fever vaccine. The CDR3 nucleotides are TGCGCCAGCAGCTTACCCGCTAGCGGGGTGACCTACAATGAGCAGTTCTTC. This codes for CASSLPASGVTYNEQFF.